The next 9 T cell receptor beta chains were all read from a single sample in a study of blood T cell repertoires in COVID-19. TCRdb's table, derived via immunoSEQ multiplex PCR, lists solely in-frame clones and lacks some. The sample comprises approximately 100,000 clones, approximately 69% of which are singletons, and approximately 5.9% rests with the top ten. Sequencing was performed on peripheral blood. The origin of the receptors is a man older than 75 with acute or convalescent COVID-19.

V and J are TRBV11-3 and TRBJ2-7; 10 bases are a match to TRBD2. J gave up 2 bases and V 5 bases, and 3 bases lay outside the gene matches. This CDR3 has 14 amino acids. CDR1 SGHNT and CDR2 YENEEA come from the germline V gene. The CDR3 spells CASSIAGGPYEQYF. CDR3 coding DNA: TGTGCCAGCAGCATAGCGGGAGGCCCCTACGAGCAGTACTTC.

This clone was seen a few times. The genes are TRBV27 and TRBJ2-3, with D perhaps matching TRBD2 (6 bases). The CDR3 is 14 amino acids. Between the trimmed V and J ends, which lost 7 bases and 3 bases, there was a span of 14 bases. Germline V gene data show CDR1 as MNHEY and CDR2 as SMNVEV (reference sequence). The CDR3 sequence is CASMGSGGTDTQYF. As DNA, the CDR3 is TGTGCCAGCATGGGCTCAGGAGGGACAGATACGCAGTATTTT.

The chain is built from TRBV9 and TRBJ2-7; 9 bases map to TRBD2. V gave up 1 base and J gave up 5 bases; unmatched junction bases: 10. This CDR3 has 16 residues. Looked up from germline, CDR1 is SGDLS and CDR2 is YYNGEE. Here the CDR3 reads CASSVMELAGSHEQYF. The CDR3 DNA sequence: TGTGCCAGCAGCGTAATGGAACTAGCGGGTAGCCACGAGCAGTACTTC. Complete variable domain (other parts from reference TRBV9 and TRBJ2-7): DSGVTQTPKHLITATGQRVTLRCSPRSGDLSVYWYQQSLDQGLQFLIQYYNGEERAKGNILERFSAQQFPDLHSELNLSSLELGDSALYFCASSVMELAGSHEQYFGPGTRLTVT.

The chain recombines TRBV27 with TRBJ2-3; 8 bases map to TRBD1. The junction had 11 bases not matched to a gene; V was cut back by 5 bases and J by 1 base. Germline V gene sequence: CDR1 MNHEY, CDR2 SMNVEV (reference sequence). The CDR3 extends over 17 amino acids. CDR3 region: CASSPWTGILGTDTQYF. The CDR3, as DNA: TGTGCCAGCAGTCCGTGGACAGGGATTCTGGGCACAGATACGCAGTATTTT.

The chain carries TRBV15 and TRBJ1-4; D gene uncertain. V lost 5 bases and J 10 bases, leaving 11 bases between the germline ends. CDR3 length equals 12 residues. The germline V gene has CDR1 LNHNV and CDR2 YYDKDF (reference sequence). CDR3 DNA sequence: TGTGCCACCAGCTCCCCCTCCGGAAAACTGTTTTTT. Its protein product is CATSSPSGKLFF.

The chain links TRBV6-5 to TRBJ2-7; 8 nucleotides agree with TRBD1. Unmatched junction bases numbered 7, after V lost 6 bases and J lost 6 bases. The CDR3 has 13 amino acids. CDR1 is MNHEY, CDR2 SVGAGI, per germline. The CDR3 sequence: CASRSPGTGEQYF. The DNA of the CDR3 is TGTGCCAGCAGAAGCCCTGGGACAGGCGAGCAGTACTTC.

This chain connects TRBV6-5 to TRBJ1-2, with 10 bases matching TRBD1. V was clipped by 1 base and J by 4 bases; unmatched bases: 3. Germline CDR1 is MNHEY and CDR2 is SVGAGI. The CDR3 consists of 15 residues. CDR3 sequence: CASSYFGTGAYGYTF. In nucleotides, the CDR3 is TGTGCCAGCAGTTACTTTGGGACAGGGGCCTATGGCTACACCTTC.

In its sample, this clone was seen once. V and J are TRBV7-2 and TRBJ1-2, with TRBD1 matching 8 bases. The ends lost 4 bases at V and 1 base at J; junction bases unmatched: 5. CDR1 and CDR2 from the germline V gene are SGHTA and FQGNSA. The CDR3 is 15 amino acids. The DNA for the CDR3 is TGTGCCAGCAGCTCTGACAGGGGCGTTAACTATGGCTACACCTTC. Residues: CASSSDRGVNYGYTF.

The chain has TRBV11-3 and TRBJ1-1; a weak D match, TRBD1 (6 bases). There are 15 residues in the CDR3. Germline V gives CDR1 SGHNT, CDR2 YENEEA. Deletions cut 4 bases from V and 8 bases from J, with 20 bases between. The CDR3 protein is CASSSSGTQAGEAFF. The CDR3 coding sequence is TGTGCCAGCAGCTCCTCCGGGACACAAGCAGGGGAAGCTTTCTTT.